The 22 T cell receptor beta chains reported below all come from one sample, sequenced in a study of CXCR3-negative and CXCR3-positive naive CD8 T cells. UMI-labeled TRB cDNA libraries were prepared by 5' RACE. Following a re-call of the 5' RACE reads, TCRdb has one entry per CDR3 protein and lacks DNA. Its listing shows 100,000 to 150,000 distinct CDR3 sequences. Sequenced input: naive CXCR3- CD8+ T cells from blood. Regarding subset: CD45RO-CCR7+CD27+CD95- naive CD8+ T cells lacking CXCR3 (TNR3-). The receptors were gathered from a human donor in good health. Some clones in this sample may be carry-over from other donors' samples.

The genes are TRBV3-1 and TRBJ2-4; TCRdb returns TRBD1, unconfirmable since there is no DNA. From germline, CDR1 is LGHDT and CDR2 YNNKEL (reference sequence). The CDR3 covers 18 residues. The CDR3 sequence is CASSPRDGQGASKNIQYF. Filled out from reference TRBV3-1 and TRBJ2-4, the complete variable domain reads DTAVSQTPKYLVTQMGNDKSIKCEQNLGHDTMYWYKQDSKKFLKIMFSYNNKELIINETVPNRFSPKSPDKAHLNLHINSLELGDSAVYFCASSPRDGQGASKNIQYFGAGTRLSVL.

The rearrangement links TRBV7-9 to TRBJ1-5; TCRdb calls TRBD1, which cannot be checked without DNA. The CDR3 extends over 14 amino acids. Germline loops: CDR1 SEHNR, CDR2 FQNEAQ (reference sequence). The CDR3 protein is CASSLGGANQPQHF.

CDR3 region: CASSERINRDTGLYEQYF. The V call is TRBV5-5, the J call TRBJ2-7; TCRdb names TRBD1, which stays unverified in the absence of DNA. The CDR3 totals 18 residues. Germline lookup yields CDR1 SGHKS and CDR2 YYEKEE (reference sequence).

The chain has TRBV3-1 and TRBJ2-1; TCRdb indicates TRBD1, and absent DNA this call remains unverified. The V gene's germline CDR1 is LGHDT and CDR2 YNNKEL (reference sequence). The CDR3 loop spans 13 amino acids. The CDR3 sequence: CASGQPGSNEQFF.

This chain uses TRBV5-1 with TRBJ2-7; TCRdb names TRBD1, which stays unverified in the absence of DNA. CDR3 length equals 17 residues. In germline, CDR1 is SGHRS, CDR2 YFSETQ. CDR3 sequence: CASSLMIRSGGTYEQYF.

The V call is TRBV10-2, the J call TRBJ2-2; TCRdb's assignment of TRBD1 cannot be checked, as there is no DNA. The CDR3 covers 11 residues. The germline V gene has CDR1 WSHSY and CDR2 SAAADI. The CDR3 loop is CASRGAGELFF.

The chain couples TRBV7-9 to TRBJ2-1; TCRdb gives TRBD1 as the D gene, but with no DNA this cannot be confirmed. Germline V gene sequence: CDR1 SEHNR, CDR2 FQNEAQ (reference sequence). The CDR3 totals 13 residues. CDR3 sequence reads: CASRSGRTNEQFF.

The rearrangement uses TRBV27 and TRBJ1-1. This CDR3 is built from 15 residues. From germline, CDR1 is MNHEY and CDR2 SMNVEV (reference sequence). CDR3 amino acids: CASTTKGTLNTEAFF.

J is TRBJ1-1 and V is TRBV13; TCRdb gives TRBD1 as the D gene, but with no DNA this cannot be confirmed. Germline V gives CDR1 PRHDT, CDR2 FYEKMQ (reference sequence). CDR3 size: 15 residues. The CDR3 is CASSPPGQGGTEVFF. Supplemented by reference TRBV13 and TRBJ1-1, the full variable domain reads AAGVIQSPRHLIKEKRETATLKCYPIPRHDTVYWYQQGPGQDPQFLISFYEKMQSDKGSIPDRFSAQQFSDYHSELNMSSLELGDSALYFCASSPPGQGGTEVFFGQGTRLTVV.

This chain connects TRBV3-1 to TRBJ2-3; the D call of TRBD1 rests on TCRdb alone, since no DNA is present to check it. The germline V gene encodes CDR1 LGHDT and CDR2 YNNKEL (reference sequence). This CDR3 is 17 amino acids long. This CDR3 reads CASSQPPGGTGTDTQYF.

The chain joins TRBV19 to TRBJ2-3; as DNA is missing, the TRBD1 call by TCRdb cannot be tested. The CDR3 is made up of 13 amino acids. CDR1 and CDR2 (germline): LNHDA, SQIVND (reference sequence). CDR3 protein: CASSPRTRDTQYF.

V gene TRBV5-6 combines with J gene TRBJ1-1; the TCRdb D gene call, TRBD1, has no DNA to confirm it. The CDR3 is made up of 13 amino acids. Germline lookup yields CDR1 SGHDT and CDR2 YYEEEE. This CDR3 reads CASTLSENTEAFF. The full variable domain, its missing parts supplied by reference TRBV5-6 and TRBJ1-1, is DAGVTQSPTHLIKTRGQQVTLRCSPKSGHDTVSWYQQALGQGPQFIFQYYEEEERQRGNFPDRFSGHQFPNYSSELNVNALLLGDSALYLCASTLSENTEAFFGQGTRLTVV.

This chain joins TRBV12-3 or TRBV12-4 and TRBJ1-2; TCRdb selects TRBD1, and the lack of DNA leaves this call unchecked. This CDR3 is 13 amino acids long. CDR3 sequence: CASSPGGADGYTF.

The chain links TRBV4-2 to TRBJ2-3; TCRdb picks TRBD1, but there is no DNA to check that call. The CDR3 runs to 15 residues. Germline CDR1 is LGHNA and CDR2 is YNFKEQ. The CDR3 loop is CASSQAGAWTDTQYF.

The chain employs TRBV12-3 or TRBV12-4 and TRBJ2-3; TCRdb proposes TRBD2, but this gene call is untestable without DNA. The CDR3 loop spans 13 amino acids. Here the CDR3 reads CASSLAVGGAQYF.

The chain recombines TRBV20-1 with TRBJ2-1. The CDR3 totals 14 residues. Germline V gives CDR1 DFQATT, CDR2 SNEGSKA (reference sequence). This CDR3 reads CSARAASSYNEQFF.

The chain has TRBV11-1 and TRBJ2-1; TCRdb gives TRBD1 as the D gene, but with no DNA this cannot be confirmed. Germline loops: CDR1 SGHAT, CDR2 FQDESV (reference sequence). This CDR3 region has 15 residues. The CDR3 loop reads CASSPRQKAYNEQFF.

The rearrangement links TRBV29-1 to TRBJ2-7; TCRdb selects TRBD2, and the lack of DNA leaves this call unchecked. CDR3 size: 13 residues. The germline V gene has CDR1 SQVTM and CDR2 ANQGSEA. CDR3 residues: CSAGGGSSYEQYF.

The chain joins TRBV29-1 to TRBJ1-2. This CDR3 is built from 14 residues. The V gene's germline CDR1 is SQVTM and CDR2 ANQGSEA. This CDR3 is CSVEDGPTNYGYTF.

The chain has TRBV29-1 and TRBJ2-1. The CDR3 sequence is 15 residues long. CDR1 is SQVTM and CDR2 is ANQGSEA in the germline V gene. The CDR3 protein is CSVEAWQGALNEQFF.

The V and J genes are TRBV19 and TRBJ2-3. There are 13 residues in the CDR3. CDR1 and CDR2 (germline): LNHDA, SQIVND (reference sequence). The CDR3 loop reads CASSGASTDTQYF.

The V call is TRBV7-8, the J call TRBJ2-2; TCRdb calls TRBD1, which cannot be checked without DNA. This CDR3 contains 16 residues. Germline V CDR1 and CDR2: SGHVS, FQNEAQ. The CDR3 here is CASSPWGARNTGELFF.